This T cell receptor beta chain was observed in a study of T cells after yellow fever vaccination. Study details: Libraries from low-cell-number fractions were prepared with the SMART-Seq v4 Ultra Low Input RNA kit.

UMIs were added to TCR cDNA along with a universal primer site when it was made by 5'RACE template switching. TCRdb redid the calling of the 5' RACE reads with MiXCR, one entry per CDR3 protein. The table records roughly 74,000 distinct CDR3 sequences, around 6.9% of them present only once. Regarding the study as a whole: Once the booster was given, most primary-vaccination clones reappeared, at just over 95% for CD4 and 88% for CD8.

There are 14 residues in the CDR3. After removal of 0 bases from V and 7 bases from J, the junction contained 3 bases not matched to a gene. The V gene's germline CDR1 is MNHEY and CDR2 SVGEGT. This clonotype was seen a few times. The antigen remains unidentified. The chain joins TRBV6-2 or TRBV6-3 to TRBJ1-1; 9 bases agree with TRBD1. The receptor was derived from a young man who received the YFV17D yellow fever vaccine. The sample consisted of CD8+ T cells sorted from PBMCs, taken 4 to 5 days after the first yellow fever vaccination. This CDR3 is CASSYSGTGREAFF. The CDR3 DNA reads TGTGCCAGCAGTTACTCCGGGACAGGGCGTGAAGCTTTCTTT.